This TCR beta chain was sequenced in a study of blood T cell repertoires in COVID-19. At the level of the study: COVID-19 samples, acute and convalescent, were from the United States, Italy and Spain. Sources were T cells, B-cell-depleted T cells, or PBMCs; the material itself was cDNA or gDNA.

The V gene end was trimmed by 4 bases and the J gene end by 5 bases; junction bases not matched to a gene: 8. Germline V CDR1 and CDR2: SGDLS, YYNGEE. CDR3 size: 14 residues. One Seattle source followed patients from active infection through their disease course. Measured with immunoSEQ multiplex PCR; TCRdb has only the in-frame clones, and not every one. This repertoire shows about 310,000 clones, roughly 89% found once; its top ten account for roughly 1%. The sequence was collected from a middle-aged woman with COVID-19, enrolled during active disease. The sequenced sample consisted of peripheral blood. This sequence joins TRBV9 and TRBJ2-5; TRBD1 aligns across 7 bases. In DNA form, the CDR3 reads TGTGCCAGCAGCCCGGGACAGCTGATCGAGACCCAGTACTTC. Amino acid sequence: CASSPGQLIETQYF. Drawing the rest from reference TRBV9 and TRBJ2-5, the complete variable domain is DSGVTQTPKHLITATGQRVTLRCSPRSGDLSVYWYQQSLDQGLQFLIQYYNGEERAKGNILERFSAQQFPDLHSELNLSSLELGDSALYFCASSPGQLIETQYFGPGTRLLVL.